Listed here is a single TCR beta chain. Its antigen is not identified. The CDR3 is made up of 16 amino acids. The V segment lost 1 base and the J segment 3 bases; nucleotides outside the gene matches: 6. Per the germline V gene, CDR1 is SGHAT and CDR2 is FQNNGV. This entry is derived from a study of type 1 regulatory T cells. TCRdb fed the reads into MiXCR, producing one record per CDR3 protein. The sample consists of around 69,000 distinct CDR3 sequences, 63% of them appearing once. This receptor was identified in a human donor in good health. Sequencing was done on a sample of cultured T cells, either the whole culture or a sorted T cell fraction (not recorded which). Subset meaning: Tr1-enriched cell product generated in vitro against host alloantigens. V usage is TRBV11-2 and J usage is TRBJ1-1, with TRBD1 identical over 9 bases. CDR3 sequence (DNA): TGTGCCAGCAGCTTAGCGCGGGACAGGGTGGACACTGAAGCTTTCTTT. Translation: CASSLARDRVDTEAFF.